This T cell receptor (beta chain) derives from a study of T-cell reconstitution after alpha-beta-depleted transplantation in children. Concerning this clonotype: Its antigen remains unknown.

Germline CDR1 and CDR2: SGHVS and FNYEAQ. The CDR3 loop spans 15 amino acids. V was pared by 3 bases and J by 6 bases, with 11 bases of the junction left unmatched. Overall study results and limits: As was reported, about two months after transplant, alpha-beta T cells came from several hundred expanded graft clones. At one year after transplant, newly produced T cells mostly accounted for T-cell counts and diversity.

This sample's TCRbeta library carried unique molecular identifier barcodes. Via MiXCR, TCRdb re-called the PCR reads, giving one row per CDR3 protein. The sample gives a few hundred thousand distinct CDR3 sequences, 13% of which show up once; roughly 2.3% is in the top ten. The chain carries TRBV7-6 and TRBJ2-7; 7 bases match TRBD2. The sample in question was PBMCs, mostly from graft donor cells, obtained 360 days after TCRalphabeta/CD19-depleted stem cell transplant. The receptor was derived from a male patient between 5 and 17 years old who had a stem cell transplant for acute myeloid leukemia, so the T cells may come from the graft donor. The CDR3 loop reads CASSLLRGEGSEQYF. The DNA of the CDR3 is TGTGCCAGCAGCTTGCTTCGGGGGGAGGGTAGCGAGCAGTACTTC.